Described below is a single TCR beta chain sequence and its context. This sample was taken from a study of shared clonotypes between healthy human individuals. The table came from immunoSEQ multiplex PCR; TCRdb's copy has only in-frame clones and leaves some out. The sample includes about 2.3 million clones, 92% seen only once; the top ten take around 0.4%. Sequencing used naive CD4+ T cells from PBMCs. The subset is: CD45RA+ positively selected. The source of this sequence is a man younger than 35 in good health. Some clones in this sample may be carry-over from other donors' samples.

The CDR3 nucleotides read TGTGCCAGCAGCCCCAATCAGATGTACGAGCAGTACTTC. This gives the protein CASSPNQMYEQYF. The V and J genes are TRBV11-1 and TRBJ2-7; no firm D call. Trimming took off 5 bases at V and 4 bases at J, with 12 bases between the two ends. The germline V gene encodes CDR1 SGHAT and CDR2 FQDESV (reference sequence). The CDR3 is 13 residues long.